This record concerns one T cell receptor (beta chain) sequence. TCRdb analysed the 5' RACE reads with MiXCR anew, one entry per CDR3 protein. The sample consists of approximately 300,000 distinct CDR3 sequences, around 9.7% of them appearing once. The V gene lost 0 bases and the J gene lost 0 bases, with 11 bases spanning the gap. The CDR3 consists of 17 residues. Per the germline V gene, CDR1 is MNHEY and CDR2 is SVGAGI. The data were obtained in a study of identical twins. The same data also went into a second study, on yellow fever vaccine responses in identical twins. Per that study: Convergence reportedly seemed to mark part of the twins' vaccine T cell response, with personalization marking the rest.

Sample: CD8+ T cells sorted from blood. The receptor comes from a woman aged 18-29 years in good health. V and J are TRBV6-5 and TRBJ2-2; D remains unclear. In DNA, the CDR3 is TGTGCCAGCAGTTACTCTGTCGAATACCCGAACACCGGGGAGCTGTTTTTT. Amino acid sequence: CASSYSVEYPNTGELFF.